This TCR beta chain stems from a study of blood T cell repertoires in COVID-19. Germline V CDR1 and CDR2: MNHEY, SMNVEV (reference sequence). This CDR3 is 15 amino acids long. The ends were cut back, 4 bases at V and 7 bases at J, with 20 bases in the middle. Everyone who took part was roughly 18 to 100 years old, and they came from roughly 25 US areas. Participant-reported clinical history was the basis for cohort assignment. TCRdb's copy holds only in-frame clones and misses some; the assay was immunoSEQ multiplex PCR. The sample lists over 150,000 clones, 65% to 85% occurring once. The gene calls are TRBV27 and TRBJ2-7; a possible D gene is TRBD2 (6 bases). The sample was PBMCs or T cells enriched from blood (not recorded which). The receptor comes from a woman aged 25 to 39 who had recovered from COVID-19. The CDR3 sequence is CASSSGTGLGYEQYF. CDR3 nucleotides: TGTGCCAGCAGTTCCGGGACTGGGCTCGGGTATGAGCAGTACTTC.